The 5 T cell receptor beta chains reported below all come from one sample, sequenced in a study of cytomegalovirus exposure and HLA in healthy donors. A multiplex PCR was run with 60 Vbeta primers and 13 Jbeta primers. TCRdb's copy holds only in-frame clones and misses some; the assay was immunoSEQ multiplex PCR. The sample holds some 120,000 clones, approximately 87% seen once. Source material: PBMCs. The receptors were sampled from a man in his late teens or twenties in good health and CMV-seropositive.

This chain connects TRBV2 to TRBJ2-2; tentative D call: TRBD1 (6 bases). This CDR3 is 13 amino acids long. Trimming took off 10 bases at V and 4 bases at J, with 13 bases between the two ends. Germline V gives CDR1 SNHLY, CDR2 FYNNEI. CDR3 in DNA: TGTGCCACCAACAGGGCTGGCACCGGGGAGCTGTTTTTT. Its translation is CATNRAGTGELFF.

This rearrangement joins TRBV5-6 to TRBJ2-7, with TRBD1 matching 8 bases. The ends lost 5 bases at V and 3 bases at J; junction bases unmatched: 7. The CDR3 loop spans 14 amino acids. CDR1 is SGHDT, CDR2 YYEEEE, per germline. Here the CDR3 DNA reads TGTGCCAGCAGTGAATCCAGGGGGCTCTACGAGCAGTACTTC. Residues: CASSESRGLYEQYF.

The chain is built from TRBV6-1 and TRBJ1-2; 10 bases are a match to TRBD1. V dropped 7 bases and J dropped 6; count of bases not matched to a gene: 8. The CDR3 totals 14 residues. The germline gives CDR1 MNHNS, CDR2 SASEGT. CDR3 residues: CASTYETGGDGYTF. Written as DNA, the CDR3 is TGTGCCAGCACCTATGAGACAGGGGGCGATGGCTACACCTTC.

On this clone: The same CDR3 arises from other DNA sequences in this sample as well. The chain is built from TRBV18 and TRBJ1-1; possibly TRBD1 for D (6 bases). CDR1 KGHSH and CDR2 LQKENI come from the germline V gene. CDR3 size: 13 residues. V lost 6 bases and J 1 base, leaving 9 bases between the germline ends. CDR3 region: CASSTGGNTEAFF. The CDR3 DNA follows: TGTGCCAGCTCGACAGGCGGGAACACTGAAGCTTTCTTT.

The chain employs TRBV4-1 and TRBJ1-5; a possible D gene is TRBD1 (5 bases). V was shortened by 1 base and J by 5 bases, with 12 bases between the two germline ends. The CDR3 is 15 residues long. The germline gives CDR1 MGHRA, CDR2 YSYEKL. The CDR3 loop is CASSQAWGGYQPQHF. In DNA form, the CDR3 reads TGCGCCAGCAGCCAAGCTTGGGGGGGGTATCAGCCCCAGCATTTT.